These T cell receptor beta chains were read from a single sample in a study of human T cells and chemical hapten exposure. In TCRdb, the RACE reads were re-called with MiXCR into one record per CDR3 protein. The data hold about 100,000 distinct CDR3 sequences, with about an eighth observed a single time. Sequenced material: whole blood, taken in connection with sensitization to the hapten diphenylcyclopropenone (DPC). These receptors were obtained from a woman in her forties with alopecia areata. Some clones in this sample may be carry-over from other donors' samples. Both conserved end residues are part of each CDR3. The D gene is left open where the match is weak. For some rows the clone size is stated as once, few or many, or as a class when expanded; others skip it.

TGTGCCAGCAGCTTAACGTCGACAGATCCGTTAGAGACCCAGTACTTC | CASSLTSTDPLETQYF | . | TRBV7-3 | . | TRBJ2-5
TGTGCCAGTCAGTTTAGCAAGGTCCCTGGCGGGGGCCCTGTCGAGCAGTTCTTC | CASQFSKVPGGGPVEQFF | . | TRBV12-3/TRBV12-4 | . | TRBJ2-1
TGTGCCAGCAGTGCATCCGGGACAGGAAGACCCGAGCAGTACTTC | CASSASGTGRPEQYF | once | TRBV12-3/TRBV12-4 | TRBD1 | TRBJ2-7
TGCAGCGTTGGCAGGGTAGAGACCCAGTACTTC | CSVGRVETQYF | few | TRBV29-1 | . | TRBJ2-5
TGTGCCAGCAGCCACAGGGCATCCAGCGGGGGGATTTCCTACGAGCAGTACTTC | CASSHRASSGGISYEQYF | many | TRBV7-2 | TRBD2 | TRBJ2-7
TGTGCCAGCAGAACCGACAGGGGGCCTAATTCCTACGAGCAGTACTTC | CASRTDRGPNSYEQYF | many | TRBV5-4 | TRBD1 | TRBJ2-7
TGTGCCTGGAGTGTACGAACAGAATATGGCTACACCTTC | CAWSVRTEYGYTF | few | TRBV30 | . | TRBJ1-2
TGTGCCAGCACCCATGGACTCAACACCGGGGAGCTGTTTTTT | CASTHGLNTGELFF | few | TRBV5-5 | . | TRBJ2-2
TGTGCCAGCAAGGGACTAGCGGGCACTCTCACAGATACGCAGTATTTT | CASKGLAGTLTDTQYF | medium-sized | TRBV6-1 | TRBD2 | TRBJ2-3
TGTGCCAGCAGCCTGACGGGGCCCAGCCCCTACAATGAGCAGTTCTTC | CASSLTGPSPYNEQFF | many | TRBV5-5 | . | TRBJ2-1
TGTGCCAGCAGGCTTACTATCCAGGGAGGCGCCTACGAGCAGTACTTC | CASRLTIQGGAYEQYF | many | TRBV27 | . | TRBJ2-7
TGTGCCAGCTCACCAGGGGGGACAAAAACTGAAGCTTTCTTT | CASSPGGTKTEAFF | many | TRBV18 | . | TRBJ1-1
TGTGCCAGCAGTTACTCGCCCCTCGCAGACGAGCAGTACTTC | CASSYSPLADEQYF | . | TRBV6-2/TRBV6-3 | . | TRBJ2-7
TGTGCCAGCAGCCCCCGGACTAGCGGGATCGGTTCAGATACGCAGTATTTT | CASSPRTSGIGSDTQYF | . | TRBV7-8 | TRBD2 | TRBJ2-3
TGTGCCAGCAGAGACGTCCCCCAAGGTGGCAATTCACCCCTCCACTTT | CASRDVPQGGNSPLHF | many | TRBV2 | . | TRBJ1-6
TGCAGTGCTAGCCCCCTACAGGGGTCAACAGATACGCAGTATTTT | CSASPLQGSTDTQYF | . | TRBV20-1 | TRBD1 | TRBJ2-3
TGTGCCAGCAGCTTCAGCGGGAGGCAAGAGCAGTTCTTC | CASSFSGRQEQFF | . | TRBV7-2 | TRBD2 | TRBJ2-1
TGCAGCGCCGCGGGTAGCGGGCGAAGTACAGATACGCAGTATTTT | CSAAGSGRSTDTQYF | . | TRBV29-1 | TRBD2 | TRBJ2-3
TGCAGTGCCAACAGGGAGGGACAGGGGGACGAGCAGTACTTC | CSANREGQGDEQYF | many | TRBV20-1 | TRBD1 | TRBJ2-7
TGTGCCAGCAGCTTGGGTATTTCAGAGATCTATGGCTACACCTTC | CASSLGISEIYGYTF | few | TRBV5-4 | . | TRBJ1-2
TGTGCCAGCAGCTTGGGGTCCGCCAATTCACCCCTCCACTTT | CASSLGSANSPLHF | . | TRBV5-6 | . | TRBJ1-6
TGCGCCAGCAGCCACACACCGGGACAGGGGGCCGGGGAGCTGTTTTTT | CASSHTPGQGAGELFF | many | TRBV4-3 | TRBD1 | TRBJ2-2
TGTGCCAGCAGTCGCCCGACAGGGGCTAATGAAAAACTGTTTTTT | CASSRPTGANEKLFF | few | TRBV28 | TRBD1 | TRBJ1-4
TGTGCCAGCAGTACCTTAGCCCTAAGCTCCTACAATGAGCAGTTCTTC | CASSTLALSSYNEQFF | many | TRBV6-1 | . | TRBJ2-1
TGTGCCAGCAGCTTAGAAGGGGGAGAAGAGACCCAGTACTTC | CASSLEGGEETQYF | many | TRBV7-6 | . | TRBJ2-5
TGTGCCACCAGTACAGGGGTCACCGGGGAGCTGTTTTTT | CATSTGVTGELFF | many | TRBV24-1 | TRBD1 | TRBJ2-2
TGTGCCAGTAGACCACAGGGGTCGCGGCAGGGTGGCTACACCTTC | CASRPQGSRQGGYTF | few | TRBV19 | TRBD1 | TRBJ1-2
TGCGCCAGCAGCTTGGGACTAGCTGAGTCGGAGACCCAGTACTTC | CASSLGLAESETQYF | . | TRBV5-1 | TRBD2 | TRBJ2-5
TGTGCCAGCAGGCCGACTAGCGGGGTGTACAATGAGCAGTTCTTC | CASRPTSGVYNEQFF | many | TRBV7-6 | TRBD2 | TRBJ2-1
TGCGCCAGCAGCCAAGAGAGGGGAGGCCGCGAGACCCAGTACTTC | CASSQERGGRETQYF | . | TRBV4-3 | . | TRBJ2-5
TGTGCCAGCAGCCCGGGACAGACAAATGAAAAACTGTTTTTT | CASSPGQTNEKLFF | many | TRBV7-2 | TRBD1 | TRBJ1-4
TGTGCTAGTGGCCCCAGGGGCGATGAGGAAAAACTGTTTTTT | CASGPRGDEEKLFF | many | TRBV12-5 | . | TRBJ1-4
TGTGCCAGCAGTTTATCACAACAGACAGAAGCTTTCTTT | CASSLSQQTEAFF | many | TRBV6-4 | . | TRBJ1-1
TGTGCCAGCGCCCCCGGGACAGTTACCTACGAGCAGTACTTC | CASAPGTVTYEQYF | many | TRBV18 | TRBD1 | TRBJ2-7
TGTGCCATCAGCGAAAAGACAGGGGTCACAGATACGCAGTATTTT | CAISEKTGVTDTQYF | . | TRBV10-3 | TRBD1 | TRBJ2-3
TGTGCCAGCAGTTTCAGACAGGGGGACACCGGGGAGCTGTTTTTT | CASSFRQGDTGELFF | . | TRBV12-3/TRBV12-4 | TRBD1 | TRBJ2-2
TGTGCCAGCAGTAAGCGACAGGGGCCCGGTGAAGCTTTCTTT | CASSKRQGPGEAFF | many | TRBV6-5 | TRBD1 | TRBJ1-1
TGTGCCAGCAGCCCGGGACTAGCCCCTTTTTATGAGCAGTTCTTC | CASSPGLAPFYEQFF | many | TRBV12-3/TRBV12-4 | TRBD2 | TRBJ2-1
TGCGCCAGCAGTCAATCGCCGGGACAGGATCTCTCCTACGAGCAGTACTTC | CASSQSPGQDLSYEQYF | . | TRBV23-1 | TRBD1 | TRBJ2-7
TGTGCCAGCAGTAAGGGAAATCAGCCCCAGCATTTT | CASSKGNQPQHF | few | TRBV6-5 | . | TRBJ1-5
TGCAGTGCTAGAGATTTGGGACTCCAGAGCTCCTACAATGAGCAGTTCTTC | CSARDLGLQSSYNEQFF | few | TRBV20-1 | . | TRBJ2-1
TGTGCCAGCAGCTTTATGGGGGTCGGCGCTGGAAACACCATATATTTT | CASSFMGVGAGNTIYF | . | TRBV5-4 | . | TRBJ1-3
TGTGCCAGCAGCTTACTGTTTACGAACACTGAAGCTTTCTTT | CASSLLFTNTEAFF | few | TRBV7-2 | . | TRBJ1-1